This T cell receptor delta chain was sequenced during a study of γδ T cells in repeated Plasmodium falciparum infection. Study context: Malaria-naive adults were infected with P. falciparum NF54 four times over about 600 days. Some Malian samples span acute malaria episodes; others come from no-transmission periods.

TCRdb re-called clones from the multiplex PCR reads via CATT. Seen here are 85,000 to 90,000 delta-chain clones, almost 1.5% observed once, and the top ten hold 8.5% to 10%. This clone appeared a few times. What it recognizes is unknown. The TCRdb protein comes from a much larger clone and disagrees with this DNA's translation at residue 14, likely due to a read error; the protein given here is derived from the DNA. Study-level results: Vdelta2-negative gammadelta repertoires appeared less diverse and less shared in Malian than Australian children.

CDR3 size: 19 residues. Germline V gene sequence: CDR1 TVYSNPD, CDR2 GDNSRS (reference sequence). Flow sorting of PBMC yielded separate Vgamma9/Vdelta2+ and Vdelta2-negative gammadelta T cell populations for bulk repertoire analysis. Sequencing was done on a sample of gamma-delta T cells from blood. The rearrangement links TRDV3 to TRDJ2, with D maybe TRDD2 (9 bases). The receptor's source is a pool of human donors (malaria-infected and uninfected, not separated). CDR3 amino acids: CAFLGLPTSWGILIAQLFF. Here the CDR3 DNA reads TGTGCCTTCCTAGGCCTTCCTACGTCTTGGGGGATCTTGATAGCACAACTCTTCTTT.